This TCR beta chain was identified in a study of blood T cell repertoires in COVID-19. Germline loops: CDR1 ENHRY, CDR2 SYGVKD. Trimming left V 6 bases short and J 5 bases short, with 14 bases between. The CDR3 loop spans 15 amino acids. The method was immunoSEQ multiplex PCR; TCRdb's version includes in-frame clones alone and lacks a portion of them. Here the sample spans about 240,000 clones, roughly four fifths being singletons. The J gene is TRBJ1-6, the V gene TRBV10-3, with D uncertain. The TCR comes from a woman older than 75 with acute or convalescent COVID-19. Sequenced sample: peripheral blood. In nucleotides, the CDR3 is TGTGCCATCAGGGAAGGACTGAACGATAATTCACCCCTCCACTTT. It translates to CAIREGLNDNSPLHF.